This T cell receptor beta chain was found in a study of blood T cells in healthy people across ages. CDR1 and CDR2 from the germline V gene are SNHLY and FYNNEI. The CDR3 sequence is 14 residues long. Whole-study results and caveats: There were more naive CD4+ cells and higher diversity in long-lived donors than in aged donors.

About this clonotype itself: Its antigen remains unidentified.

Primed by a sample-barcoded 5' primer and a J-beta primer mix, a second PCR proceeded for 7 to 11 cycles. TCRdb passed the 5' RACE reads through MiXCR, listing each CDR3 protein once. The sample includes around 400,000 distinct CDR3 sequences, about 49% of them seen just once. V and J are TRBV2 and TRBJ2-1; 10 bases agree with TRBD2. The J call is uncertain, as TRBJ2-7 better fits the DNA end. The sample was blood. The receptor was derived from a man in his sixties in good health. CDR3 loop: CASRGLATSYEQYF. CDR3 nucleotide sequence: TGTGCCAGCAGGGGACTAGCGACTTCCTACGAGCAGTACTTC.